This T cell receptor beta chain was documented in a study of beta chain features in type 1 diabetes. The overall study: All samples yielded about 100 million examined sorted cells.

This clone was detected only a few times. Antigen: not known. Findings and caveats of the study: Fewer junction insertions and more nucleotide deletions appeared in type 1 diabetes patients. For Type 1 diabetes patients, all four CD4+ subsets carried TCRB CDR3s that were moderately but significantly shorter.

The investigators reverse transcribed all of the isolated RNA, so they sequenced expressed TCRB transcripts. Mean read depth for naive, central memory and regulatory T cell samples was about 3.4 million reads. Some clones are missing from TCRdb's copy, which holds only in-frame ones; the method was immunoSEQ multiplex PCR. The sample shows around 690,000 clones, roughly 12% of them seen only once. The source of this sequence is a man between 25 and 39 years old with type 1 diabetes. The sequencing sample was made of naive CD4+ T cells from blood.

The CDR3 spells CSVVRGRGYTDTQYF. The DNA of the CDR3 is TGCAGCGTTGTACGAGGGCGGGGGTACACAGATACGCAGTATTTT. This chain joins TRBV29-1 and TRBJ2-3, with 7 bases matching TRBD2. Germline assignment: CDR1 SQVTM and CDR2 ANQGSEA. The CDR3 sequence is 15 residues long. Unmatched junction bases numbered 9, after V lost 4 bases and J lost 2 bases.